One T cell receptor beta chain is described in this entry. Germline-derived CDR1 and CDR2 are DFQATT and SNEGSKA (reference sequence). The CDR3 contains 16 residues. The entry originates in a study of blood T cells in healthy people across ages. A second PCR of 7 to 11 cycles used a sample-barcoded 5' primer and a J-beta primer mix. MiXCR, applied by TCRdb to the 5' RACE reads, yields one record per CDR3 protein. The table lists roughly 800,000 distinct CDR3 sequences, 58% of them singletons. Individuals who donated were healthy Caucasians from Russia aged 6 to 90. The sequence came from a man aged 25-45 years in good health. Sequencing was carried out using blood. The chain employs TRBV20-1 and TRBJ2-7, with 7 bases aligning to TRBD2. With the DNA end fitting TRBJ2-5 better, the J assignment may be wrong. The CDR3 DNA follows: TGCAGTGCTAGACAGCGGGGCCGTCCTAAAGCCGAGACCCAGTACTTC. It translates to CSARQRGRPKAETQYF.